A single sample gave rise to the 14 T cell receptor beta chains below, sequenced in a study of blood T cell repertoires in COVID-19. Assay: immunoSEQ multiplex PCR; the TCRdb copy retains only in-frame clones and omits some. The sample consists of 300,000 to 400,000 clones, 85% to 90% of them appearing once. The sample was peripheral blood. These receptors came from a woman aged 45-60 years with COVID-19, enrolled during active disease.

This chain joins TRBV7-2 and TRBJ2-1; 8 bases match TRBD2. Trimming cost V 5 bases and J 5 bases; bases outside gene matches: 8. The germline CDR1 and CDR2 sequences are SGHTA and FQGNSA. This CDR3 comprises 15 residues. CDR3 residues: CASSKGGLGHNEQFF. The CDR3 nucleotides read TGTGCCAGCAGCAAAGGGGGACTAGGTCACAATGAGCAGTTCTTC.

As DNA, the CDR3 is TGCGCCAGCAGCTTGGCCCGCAGGGGTGTGAACACTGAAGCTTTCTTT. It encodes CASSLARRGVNTEAFF. This rearrangement joins TRBV5-1 to TRBJ1-1; possibly TRBD1 for D (6 bases). V lost 0 bases, J lost 0 bases, and 12 bases lay in between. This CDR3 spans 16 amino acids. Germline CDR1 reads SGHRS; CDR2 reads YFSETQ.

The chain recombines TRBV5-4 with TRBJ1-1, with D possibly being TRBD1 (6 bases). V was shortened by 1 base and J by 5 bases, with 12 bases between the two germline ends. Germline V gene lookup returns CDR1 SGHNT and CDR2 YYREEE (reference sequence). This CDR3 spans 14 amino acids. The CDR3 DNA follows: TGTGCCAGCAGCTTGCAGCAGGGGCGGACTGAAGCTTTCTTT. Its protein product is CASSLQQGRTEAFF.

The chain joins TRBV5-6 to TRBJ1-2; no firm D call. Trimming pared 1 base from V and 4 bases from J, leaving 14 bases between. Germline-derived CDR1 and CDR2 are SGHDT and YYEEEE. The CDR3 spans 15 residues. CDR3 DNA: TGTGCCAGCAGCTTGCGGGGATCGTTTAGCTATGGCTACACCTTC. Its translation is CASSLRGSFSYGYTF.

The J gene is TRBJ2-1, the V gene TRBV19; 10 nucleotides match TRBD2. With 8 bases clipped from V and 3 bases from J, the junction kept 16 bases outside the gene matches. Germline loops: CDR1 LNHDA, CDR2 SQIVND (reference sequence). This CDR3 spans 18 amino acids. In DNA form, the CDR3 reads TGTGCCAGTTCTCCGCCCGTCGCCAGCGGGAGGGGCTACAATGAGCAGTTCTTC. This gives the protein CASSPPVASGRGYNEQFF.

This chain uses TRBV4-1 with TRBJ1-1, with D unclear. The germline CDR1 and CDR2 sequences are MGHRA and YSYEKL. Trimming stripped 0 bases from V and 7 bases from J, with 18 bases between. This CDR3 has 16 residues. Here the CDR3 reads CASSQDRFTEQFEAFF. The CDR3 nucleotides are TGCGCCAGCAGCCAAGATCGCTTTACAGAACAGTTTGAAGCTTTCTTT.

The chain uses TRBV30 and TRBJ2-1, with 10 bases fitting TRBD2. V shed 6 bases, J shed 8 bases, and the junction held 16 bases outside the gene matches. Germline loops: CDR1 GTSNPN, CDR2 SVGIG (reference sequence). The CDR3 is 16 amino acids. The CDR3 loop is CACTFRGSGRGYEQFF. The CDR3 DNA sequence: TGTGCCTGTACTTTCCGCGGGAGCGGGAGGGGCTATGAGCAGTTCTTC.

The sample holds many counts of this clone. As DNA, the CDR3 is TGTGCCAGCAGCTCCCCCGGACAGCTCTATGGCTACACCTTC. Protein product: CASSSPGQLYGYTF. The V gene is TRBV11-3, the J gene TRBJ1-2; tentatively, D is TRBD1 (6 bases). In germline, CDR1 is SGHNT, CDR2 YENEEA. The CDR3 has 14 amino acids. V was clipped by 4 bases and J by 4 bases, with 13 bases between them.

Written as DNA, the CDR3 is TGTGCCAGCAGCCCCGGACAGGGTCGAACAGATACGCAGTATTTT. Protein: CASSPGQGRTDTQYF. The chain has TRBV2 and TRBJ2-3; 8 nucleotides match TRBD1. Germline-derived CDR1 and CDR2 are SNHLY and FYNNEI. The CDR3 extends over 15 amino acids. J gave up 3 bases and V 6 bases, and 8 bases lay outside the gene matches.

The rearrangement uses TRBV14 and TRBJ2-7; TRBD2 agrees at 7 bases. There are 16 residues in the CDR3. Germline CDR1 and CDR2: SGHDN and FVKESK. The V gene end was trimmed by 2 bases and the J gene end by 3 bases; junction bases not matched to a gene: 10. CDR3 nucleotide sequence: TGTGCCAGCAGCCAACGGTCCCCGGGAGGTTTCTACGAGCAGTACTTC. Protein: CASSQRSPGGFYEQYF.

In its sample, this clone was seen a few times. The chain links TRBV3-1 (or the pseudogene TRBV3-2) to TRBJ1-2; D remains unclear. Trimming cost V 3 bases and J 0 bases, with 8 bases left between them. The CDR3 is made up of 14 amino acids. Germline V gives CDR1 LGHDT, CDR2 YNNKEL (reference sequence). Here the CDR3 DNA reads TGTGCCAGCAGCCATCGGGGATCTAACTATGGCTACACCTTC. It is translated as CASSHRGSNYGYTF.

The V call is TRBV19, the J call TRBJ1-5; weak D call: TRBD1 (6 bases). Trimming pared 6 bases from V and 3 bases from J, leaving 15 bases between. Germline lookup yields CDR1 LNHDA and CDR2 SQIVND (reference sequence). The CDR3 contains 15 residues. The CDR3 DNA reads TGTGCCAGTAGCGCAGGACAGACACTCAATCAGCCCCAGCATTTT. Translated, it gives CASSAGQTLNQPQHF.

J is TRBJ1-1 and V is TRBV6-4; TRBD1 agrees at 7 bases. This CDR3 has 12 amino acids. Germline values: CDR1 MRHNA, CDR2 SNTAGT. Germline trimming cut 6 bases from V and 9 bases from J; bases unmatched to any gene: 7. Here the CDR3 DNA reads TGTGCCAGCAGCTCCGGGACAGATAAAGCTTTCTTT. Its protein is CASSSGTDKAFF.

The CDR3 DNA reads TGTGCCAGCTCACCACCGGGCCGGTGGGACACTGAAGCTTTCTTT. This codes for CASSPPGRWDTEAFF. The chain employs TRBV18 and TRBJ1-1, with no clear D. CDR3 size: 15 residues. The V and J ends lost 0 bases and 3 bases respectively, with 11 bases between them. Germline V gives CDR1 KGHSH, CDR2 LQKENI.